A selection of T cell receptor beta chains follows, all from one sample in a study of shared clonotypes between healthy human individuals. Clones were read by immunoSEQ multiplex PCR, and TCRdb kept only the in-frame ones, dropping some. The sample records around 2,000,000 clones, just under 95% being singletons. Sequenced input: naive CD8+ T cells sorted from blood. These receptor sequences come from a young man in good health. Each CDR3 is given with its conserved first and last residue. Fields, in order: D gene, J gene, clone size, V gene, CDR3 protein, CDR3 DNA. The D gene is left open where the match is weak. Rows give clone size only sometimes, using once, few, many, or a class for an expanded clone.

>TRBD1|TRBJ1-2|-|TRBV29-1
CSVDSPGTGNTYTF
TGCAGCGTTGATAGCCCCGGGACAGGGAACACCTACACCTTC
>-|TRBJ2-7|-|TRBV7-9
CASSPLGLESYEQYF
TGTGCCAGCAGCCCTCTAGGATTGGAGTCCTACGAGCAGTACTTC
>-|TRBJ1-2|-|TRBV2
CASTDRSYGYTF
TGTGCCAGCACGGACAGAAGCTATGGCTACACCTTC
>TRBD1|TRBJ2-7|-|TRBV11-2
CASSFGDRVNSYEQYF
TGTGCCAGCAGCTTCGGGGACAGGGTGAACTCCTACGAGCAGTACTTC
>-|TRBJ2-1|-|TRBV15
CATSRTQNLDEQFF
TGTGCCACCAGCAGGACACAGAATTTGGATGAGCAGTTCTTC
>TRBD1|TRBJ2-6|-|TRBV5-4
CASSFGFGTGIDGANVLTF
TGTGCCAGCAGCTTCGGATTTGGGACAGGGATCGATGGGGCCAACGTCCTGACTTTC
>-|TRBJ2-5|-|TRBV27
CASSPNQRIWETQYF
TGTGCCAGCAGCCCAAACCAGAGGATATGGGAGACCCAGTACTTC
>-|TRBJ2-7|few|TRBV30
CAWSVGVEQYF
TGTGCCTGGAGTGTAGGGGTCGAGCAGTACTTC
>-|TRBJ2-2|-|TRBV27
CASSLRQVNTGELFF
TGTGCCAGCAGTTTAAGGCAGGTTAACACCGGGGAGCTGTTTTTT
>-|TRBJ2-2|few|TRBV7-9
CASSFAYAGELFF
TGTGCCAGCAGCTTTGCATACGCCGGGGAGCTGTTTTTT
>-|TRBJ2-5|-|TRBV5-8
CASSLEQYQETQYF
TGTGCCAGCAGCTTAGAACAGTACCAAGAGACCCAGTACTTC
>-|TRBJ2-7|once|TRBV2
CASRPGDHYEQYF
TGTGCCAGCAGGCCGGGGGACCACTACGAGCAGTACTTC
>TRBD2|TRBJ2-2|-|TRBV4-1
CASSRSTSGGELFF
TGCGCCAGCAGCCGCTCCACTAGCGGCGGGGAGCTGTTTTTT
>-|TRBJ2-1|-|TRBV6-6
CASGTSSSYNEQFF
TGTGCCAGCGGGACTTCCAGCTCCTACAATGAGCAGTTCTTC
>TRBD2|TRBJ2-3|-|TRBV27
CASRLAGGTDTQYF
TGTGCCAGCAGGTTAGCGGGAGGCACAGATACGCAGTATTTT
>TRBD1|TRBJ1-4|once|TRBV4-2
CASSQYTGVQKLFF
TGTGCCAGCAGCCAATATACAGGGGTCCAAAAACTGTTTTTT
>-|TRBJ1-2|-|TRBV11-2
CASSAGPRGDYGYTF
TGTGCCAGCAGCGCCGGGCCGAGGGGTGACTATGGCTACACCTTC
>TRBD2|TRBJ2-3|-|TRBV28
CASSPPLAGFVSLNTDTQYF
TGTGCCAGCAGTCCCCCACTAGCGGGGTTTGTTTCGCTAAACACAGATACGCAGTATTTT
>TRBD2|TRBJ2-7|-|TRBV14
CASSQGVGLAGDEQYF
TGTGCCAGCAGCCAGGGCGTAGGACTAGCGGGAGACGAGCAGTACTTC
>-|TRBJ1-1|-|TRBV13
CASGLSTTEAFF
TGTGCCAGCGGGCTGTCGACCACTGAAGCTTTCTTT
>TRBD2|TRBJ2-5|-|TRBV6-6
CASSYSRGMETQYF
TGTGCCAGCAGTTACTCGCGGGGGATGGAGACCCAGTACTTC
>TRBD1|TRBJ1-5|-|TRBV4-1
CASSHPGTGGNQPQHF
TGCGCCAGCAGCCACCCAGGGACAGGGGGGAATCAGCCCCAGCATTTT
>-|TRBJ2-7|-|TRBV15
CATSSFGISYEQYF
TGTGCCACCAGCAGTTTCGGGATCTCCTACGAGCAGTACTTC
>-|TRBJ1-2|-|TRBV10-3
CAISDTQTDNYGYTF
TGTGCCATCAGTGATACCCAGACAGACAACTATGGCTACACCTTC
>-|TRBJ2-2|-|TRBV6-5
CASSWGENTGELFF
TGTGCCAGCAGTTGGGGGGAAAACACCGGGGAGCTGTTTTTT
>-|TRBJ2-7|-|TRBV5-8
CASSLVIETSTYEQYF
TGTGCCAGCAGCTTGGTTATTGAGACGAGCACCTACGAGCAGTACTTC
>-|TRBJ2-5|-|TRBV9
CASSPRPEETQYF
TGTGCCAGCAGCCCCCGACCAGAAGAGACCCAGTACTTC
>-|TRBJ2-7|-|TRBV7-8
CASSLASGMAYEQYF
TGTGCCAGCAGCTTAGCCTCTGGTATGGCCTACGAGCAGTACTTC
>-|TRBJ2-7|-|TRBV20-1
CSANEQYF
TGCAGTGCTAACGAGCAGTACTTC
>TRBD1|TRBJ1-2|-|TRBV5-6
CASSFNAGGHGYTF
TGTGCCAGCAGCTTTAACGCAGGGGGCCATGGCTACACCTTC
>-|TRBJ2-7|once|TRBV7-7
CASSLRRGSSYEQYF
TGTGCTAGCAGCCTCCGACGGGGGAGCTCCTACGAGCAGTACTTC
>TRBD2|TRBJ2-3|-|TRBV5-1
CASSAQRGLTDTQYF
TGCGCCAGCAGCGCCCAGCGGGGACTGACAGATACGCAGTATTTT
>-|TRBJ2-3|-|TRBV6-1
CASSDPIVTGAYTQYF
TGTGCCAGCAGTGACCCCATTGTAACTGGGGCGTATACGCAGTATTTT
>-|TRBJ1-2|-|TRBV19
CASSIISADLDGYTF
TGTGCCAGTAGTATTATTTCGGCGGACCTCGATGGCTACACCTTC
>-|TRBJ2-7|-|TRBV5-6
CASSLVPGNYEQYF
TGTGCCAGCAGCTTGGTCCCAGGGAACTACGAGCAGTACTTC
>TRBD2|TRBJ2-5|-|TRBV4-1
CASSSRPGLAGVQETQYF
TGCGCCAGCAGCTCCCGTCCGGGACTAGCGGGAGTGCAAGAGACCCAGTACTTC
>-|TRBJ2-7|-|TRBV14
CASSQVGEQYF
TGTGCCAGCAGCCAAGTAGGCGAGCAGTACTTC
>TRBD2|TRBJ2-5|-|TRBV9
CASSGLAGFETQYF
TGTGCCAGCAGCGGACTAGCGGGGTTCGAGACCCAGTACTTC
>-|TRBJ1-2|-|TRBV6-5
CASSTGTFYGYTF
TGTGCCAGCAGTACCGGGACCTTCTATGGCTACACCTTC
>TRBD1|TRBJ2-7|-|TRBV27
CASSLGTGLDEQYF
TGTGCCAGCAGTCTAGGGACAGGGCTCGACGAGCAGTACTTC
>-|TRBJ1-4|-|TRBV18
CASSPGIREKLFF
TGTGCCAGCTCACCTGGAATACGCGAAAAACTGTTTTTT
>TRBD2|TRBJ2-5|-|TRBV15
CATSRLASGSETQYF
TGTGCCACCAGCAGATTGGCTAGCGGCTCGGAGACCCAGTACTTC
>TRBD1|TRBJ2-5|-|TRBV6-5
CASMLPGGETQYF
TGTGCCAGCATGTTGCCAGGGGGAGAGACCCAGTACTTC
>-|TRBJ2-5|-|TRBV7-9
CASSFERLGETQYF
TGTGCCAGCAGCTTCGAGCGTCTGGGAGAGACCCAGTACTTC
>-|TRBJ1-5|-|TRBV27
CASSGGGRQPQHF
TGTGCCAGCAGTGGGGGGGGACGTCAGCCCCAGCATTTT
>TRBD1|TRBJ1-5|-|TRBV6-5
CASSYRQGDQPQHF
TGTGCCAGCAGTTATCGGCAGGGGGATCAGCCCCAGCATTTT
>-|TRBJ2-1|-|TRBV5-6
CASSFSDMGNEQFF
TGTGCCAGCAGCTTTTCGGACATGGGGAATGAGCAGTTCTTC
>-|TRBJ2-2|-|TRBV30
CAWTYGSLAGELFF
TGTGCCTGGACGTATGGGTCCCTGGCCGGGGAGCTGTTTTTT
>TRBD1|TRBJ1-2|once|TRBV7-6
CASSLAPGQGAYGYTF
TGTGCCAGCAGCTTAGCCCCGGGACAGGGGGCCTATGGCTACACCTTC
>TRBD1|TRBJ2-7|-|TRBV5-4
CASSQGQGGSYEQYF
TGTGCCAGCAGCCAAGGACAGGGAGGCTCCTACGAGCAGTACTTC
>TRBD1|TRBJ1-2|-|TRBV7-9
CASSQQGLGTGSYGYTF
TGTGCCAGCAGCCAACAAGGTCTCGGGACAGGGTCCTATGGCTACACCTTC
>TRBD1|TRBJ2-3|-|TRBV6-5
CASSLTGGMADTQYF
TGTGCCAGCAGTTTGACAGGGGGCATGGCAGATACGCAGTATTTT
>TRBD2|TRBJ2-5|-|TRBV7-6
CASSLEAGGGETQYF
TGTGCCAGCAGCTTAGAAGCGGGAGGAGGAGAGACCCAGTACTTC
>-|TRBJ2-5|-|TRBV5-1
CASSPMGQGETQYF
TGCGCCAGCAGTCCCATGGGGCAGGGAGAGACCCAGTACTTC